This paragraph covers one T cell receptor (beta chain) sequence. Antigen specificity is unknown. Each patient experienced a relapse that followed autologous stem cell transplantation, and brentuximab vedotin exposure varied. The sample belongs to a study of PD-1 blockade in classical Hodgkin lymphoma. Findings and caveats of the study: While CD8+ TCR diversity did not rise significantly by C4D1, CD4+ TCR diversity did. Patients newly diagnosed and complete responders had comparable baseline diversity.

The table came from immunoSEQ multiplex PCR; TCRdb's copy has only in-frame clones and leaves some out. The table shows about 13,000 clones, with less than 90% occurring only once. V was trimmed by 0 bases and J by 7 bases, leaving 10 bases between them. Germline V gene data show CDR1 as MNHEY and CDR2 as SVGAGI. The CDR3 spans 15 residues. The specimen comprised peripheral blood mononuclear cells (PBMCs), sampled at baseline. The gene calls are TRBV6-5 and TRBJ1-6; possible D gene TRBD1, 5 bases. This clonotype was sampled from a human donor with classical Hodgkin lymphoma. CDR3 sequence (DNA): TGTGCCAGCAGTTACTCGTTTCAGGGAAATTCACCCCTCCACTTT. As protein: CASSYSFQGNSPLHF.